The clone carrying this T cell receptor beta chain came up many times. V gave up 8 bases and J gave up 5 bases; unmatched junction bases: 9. The CDR3 spans 13 residues. CDR1 is DFQATT, CDR2 SNEGSKA, per germline (reference sequence). Using RNA transcripts as the source, TCR beta CDR3 regions were amplified. The HTBI primer set drove a first-round RT-PCR of the TCR CDR3. TCRdb itself ran the multiplex PCR reads through MiXCR, one entry per CDR3 protein. The sample lists 530,000 or so distinct CDR3 sequences; around 24% were seen once. Duration under 3 months, a NOSPECS grade of at least 4, and a Clinical Activity Score of at least 3 characterized the ophthalmopathy patients. A patient was excluded if there was uncontrolled infection, other autoimmune disease, pregnancy or lactation. The authors took PBMCs from over 8.5 ml fresh peripheral blood. The entry originates in a study of T cells in Graves' hyperthyroidism and ophthalmopathy.

This clonotype was obtained from a woman aged 25 to 45 with Graves' ophthalmopathy. The J gene is TRBJ1-1, the V gene TRBV20-1, with TRBD1 matching over 9 bases. The sample comprised blood. CDR3 amino acids: CSLGTGLTTEAFF. The CDR3 DNA reads as TGCAGTCTCGGGACAGGGCTGACGACTGAAGCTTTCTTT.